What follows are 3 T cell receptor beta chains derived from one specimen sequenced in a study of cytomegalovirus exposure and HLA in healthy donors. Use of 60 Vbeta and 13 Jbeta primers characterized the PCR. The table came from immunoSEQ multiplex PCR; TCRdb's copy has only in-frame clones and leaves some out. The sample has approximately 110,000 clones; approximately 15% are singletons. Sequencing input: PBMCs. The source of these receptors is a woman under 30 in good health and CMV-seronegative.

This clone was seen a handful of times. The genes are TRBV7-8 and TRBJ2-2; TRBD2 might be the D (6 bases). The germline V gene has CDR1 SGHVS and CDR2 FQNEAQ. V was shortened by 7 bases and J by 2 bases, with 20 bases between the two germline ends. This CDR3 has 17 residues. Written as DNA, the CDR3 is TGTGCCAGCAAAAGAGAGGGAGGAAGGGGAAACACCGGGGAGCTGTTTTTT. This codes for CASKREGGRGNTGELFF.

The chain links TRBV6-1 to TRBJ1-1; the D gene is possibly TRBD1 (5 bases). Germline-derived CDR1 and CDR2 are MNHNS and SASEGT. This CDR3 spans 15 amino acids. Trimming shortened V by 2 bases and J by 5 bases, and 15 bases separated the two germline ends. The DNA of the CDR3 is TGTGCCAGCAGTGAACGGTGGGGGGGTCAGACTGAAGCTTTCTTT. Translation: CASSERWGGQTEAFF.

Worth noting for this clone: Other DNA sequences in the same sample also yield this CDR3. This chain connects TRBV20-1 to TRBJ2-5, with D perhaps TRBD2 (6 bases). The CDR3 sequence is 11 residues long. Trimming stripped 7 bases from V and 2 bases from J, with 8 bases between. Germline V lookup: CDR1 DFQATT, CDR2 SNEGSKA (reference sequence). CDR3 nucleotides: TGCAGTGGCGGGGTACAAGAGACCCAGTACTTC. Its protein is CSGGVQETQYF.